This is a list of T cell receptor beta chains from one sample in a study of CD8 T cells in ankylosing spondylitis. A single record per CDR3 protein comes from TCRdb applying MiXCR to the 5' RACE reads. The sample includes about 200,000 distinct CDR3 sequences, 20% to 30% of them seen just once. The sequencing input was blood, either unsorted or a sorted T cell fraction (not recorded which). These receptors were obtained from a male donor with ankylosing spondylitis or in good health (not recorded which). The CDR3 runs from the conserved cysteine through the conserved F or W. A D gene is named only where the DNA matches it firmly. Size is stated for part of the rows, as once, few or many counts, or as a class when the clone is expanded.

clone size: many
D gene: -
J gene: TRBJ1-1
V gene: TRBV4-2
CDR3 DNA: TGTGCCAGCAGCCAAGAAAGAATGAACACTGAAGCTTTCTTT
CDR3 protein: CASSQERMNTEAFF

clone size: few
D gene: TRBD2
J gene: TRBJ2-7
V gene: TRBV5-1
CDR3 DNA: TGCGCCAGCAGCGCTAGCGGGAGGGATTCCCGGAACGAGCAGTACTTC
CDR3 protein: CASSASGRDSRNEQYF

clone size: once
D gene: -
J gene: TRBJ2-7
V gene: TRBV6-5
CDR3 DNA: TGTGCCAGCAGTTACCAAGGCACGGACGAGCAGTACTTC
CDR3 protein: CASSYQGTDEQYF

clone size: -
D gene: -
J gene: TRBJ1-2
V gene: TRBV3-1
CDR3 DNA: TGTGCCAGCAGCCAAACAGGAGGGGATAACTATGGCTACACCTTC
CDR3 protein: CASSQTGGDNYGYTF

clone size: many
D gene: -
J gene: TRBJ2-3
V gene: TRBV25-1
CDR3 DNA: TGTGCCAGCAGTGACCTTGTGGATACGCAGTATTTT
CDR3 protein: CASSDLVDTQYF

clone size: -
D gene: TRBD2
J gene: TRBJ2-5
V gene: TRBV12-3/TRBV12-4
CDR3 DNA: TGTGCCAGCAGTCCGACGGGAGGTCTTGGGACCCAGTACTTC
CDR3 protein: CASSPTGGLGTQYF

clone size: many
D gene: -
J gene: TRBJ2-3
V gene: TRBV6-5
CDR3 DNA: TGTGCCAGCAGTTTCAATGAGGGGACGTATACGCAGTATTTT
CDR3 protein: CASSFNEGTYTQYF

clone size: many
D gene: TRBD1
J gene: TRBJ1-5
V gene: TRBV6-5
CDR3 DNA: TGTGCCAGCAGTTACTCGTACAGGGGATGGCCCCAGCATTTT
CDR3 protein: CASSYSYRGWPQHF

clone size: -
D gene: TRBD2
J gene: TRBJ2-1
V gene: TRBV5-1
CDR3 DNA: TGCGCCAGCAGCTTGCCGATAGCGGGAGACTTTAATGAGCAGTTCTTC
CDR3 protein: CASSLPIAGDFNEQFF

clone size: -
D gene: -
J gene: TRBJ1-2
V gene: TRBV11-2
CDR3 DNA: TGTGCCAGCACCCCTTCGGACTCACCCGGGGGCTACACCTTC
CDR3 protein: CASTPSDSPGGYTF

clone size: -
D gene: TRBD1
J gene: TRBJ2-7
V gene: TRBV28
CDR3 DNA: TGTGCCAGCAGTTTAGGGCGTGGGGACAGGCTGTTGTTC
CDR3 protein: CASSLGRGDRLLF

clone size: -
D gene: -
J gene: TRBJ1-4
V gene: TRBV7-3
CDR3 DNA: TGTGCCAGCAGCTTCTACGGAACCGTGGAAAAACTGTTTTTT
CDR3 protein: CASSFYGTVEKLFF

clone size: -
D gene: -
J gene: TRBJ2-7
V gene: TRBV29-1
CDR3 DNA: TGCAGCGTTGGGACTAAATTTTCCTACGAGCAGTACTTC
CDR3 protein: CSVGTKFSYEQYF

clone size: few
D gene: -
J gene: TRBJ2-3
V gene: TRBV12-3/TRBV12-4
CDR3 DNA: TGTGCCAGCAGTTTCGAAAGGCCCACAGATACGCAGTATTTT
CDR3 protein: CASSFERPTDTQYF

clone size: -
D gene: -
J gene: TRBJ2-7
V gene: TRBV20-1
CDR3 DNA: TGCAGTGCTAGAGATTTACAGGGCTACGAGCAGTACTTC
CDR3 protein: CSARDLQGYEQYF

clone size: -
D gene: -
J gene: TRBJ2-1
V gene: TRBV10-3
CDR3 DNA: TGTGCCAGTCGGGGCAACAATGAGCAGTTCTTC
CDR3 protein: CASRGNNEQFF

clone size: -
D gene: -
J gene: TRBJ1-2
V gene: TRBV29-1
CDR3 DNA: TGCAGCGTTGAAGATCATTACAGGGAAGGTGGCTACACCTTC
CDR3 protein: CSVEDHYREGGYTF

clone size: -
D gene: -
J gene: TRBJ2-1
V gene: TRBV11-2
CDR3 DNA: TGTGCCAGCAGCTTTCCCGTTCTGGCTCCGAGCTCCTACAATGAGCAGTTCTTC
CDR3 protein: CASSFPVLAPSSYNEQFF

clone size: many
D gene: -
J gene: TRBJ1-3
V gene: TRBV5-5
CDR3 DNA: TGTGCCAGCAGCTTGGAATCATCTGGAAACACCATATATTTT
CDR3 protein: CASSLESSGNTIYF

clone size: many
D gene: -
J gene: TRBJ2-3
V gene: TRBV4-3
CDR3 DNA: TGCGCCAGCAGCCAAGGGTCGGGCGGGCGCACAGATACGCAGTATTTT
CDR3 protein: CASSQGSGGRTDTQYF

clone size: few
D gene: TRBD2
J gene: TRBJ2-3
V gene: TRBV20-1
CDR3 DNA: TGCAGTGCTAGCCTTCTTAGCGGGAGAGGAGATACGCAGTATTTT
CDR3 protein: CSASLLSGRGDTQYF

clone size: many
D gene: -
J gene: TRBJ2-3
V gene: TRBV5-1
CDR3 DNA: TGCGCCAGCAGCTTGGTACTCGGGCAAGATACGCAGTATTTT
CDR3 protein: CASSLVLGQDTQYF

clone size: many
D gene: -
J gene: TRBJ2-7
V gene: TRBV12-3/TRBV12-4
CDR3 DNA: TGTGCCAGCAGTTTAACGGCCTACGAGCAGTACTTC
CDR3 protein: CASSLTAYEQYF

clone size: many
D gene: TRBD1
J gene: TRBJ2-1
V gene: TRBV9
CDR3 DNA: TGTGCCAGCAGCATACAGGGGCTAGGGGCTGGGAATGAGCAGTTCTTC
CDR3 protein: CASSIQGLGAGNEQFF

clone size: many
D gene: TRBD1
J gene: TRBJ1-4
V gene: TRBV15
CDR3 DNA: TGTGCCACCAGCAGAGATAGCGGGGACAGGAATGAAAAACTGTTTTTT
CDR3 protein: CATSRDSGDRNEKLFF

clone size: many
D gene: TRBD2
J gene: TRBJ2-1
V gene: TRBV12-3/TRBV12-4
CDR3 DNA: TGTGCCAGCACCTTAACTAGCGGTCTTGGTGAGCAGTTCTTC
CDR3 protein: CASTLTSGLGEQFF

clone size: many
D gene: TRBD1
J gene: TRBJ2-3
V gene: TRBV20-1
CDR3 DNA: TGCAGTGCTGAGGACAGGGCGCCCACAGATACGCAGTATTTT
CDR3 protein: CSAEDRAPTDTQYF

clone size: -
D gene: TRBD1
J gene: TRBJ2-3
V gene: TRBV20-1
CDR3 DNA: TGCAGTGCTAGCCGCCCAGGGGGCTCAGCAGATACGCAGTATTTT
CDR3 protein: CSASRPGGSADTQYF

clone size: -
D gene: TRBD1
J gene: TRBJ1-2
V gene: TRBV29-1
CDR3 DNA: TGCAGCGTTTCAGGGGGGGACTATGGCTACACCTTC
CDR3 protein: CSVSGGDYGYTF

clone size: many
D gene: TRBD2
J gene: TRBJ2-2
V gene: TRBV3-1
CDR3 DNA: TGTGCCAGCAGCCGTGGGACTACGGCCGGGGAGCTGTTTTTT
CDR3 protein: CASSRGTTAGELFF

clone size: many
D gene: -
J gene: TRBJ2-4
V gene: TRBV6-5
CDR3 DNA: TGTGCCAGCAATGCAGGGAACATTCAGTACTTC
CDR3 protein: CASNAGNIQYF

clone size: many
D gene: TRBD2
J gene: TRBJ2-1
V gene: TRBV2
CDR3 DNA: TGTGCCAGCAGTTCCGGGACTACTCATGACAATGAGCAGTTCTTC
CDR3 protein: CASSSGTTHDNEQFF

clone size: few
D gene: TRBD2
J gene: TRBJ2-1
V gene: TRBV20-1
CDR3 DNA: TGCAGTGCTAGGCGACTAGCGGGAGGCTGGGATGAGCAGTTCTTC
CDR3 protein: CSARRLAGGWDEQFF

clone size: few
D gene: -
J gene: TRBJ2-1
V gene: TRBV18
CDR3 DNA: TGTGCCAGCTCACCACCGGTCAGGGCGGGGAATGAGCAGTTCTTC
CDR3 protein: CASSPPVRAGNEQFF

clone size: -
D gene: -
J gene: TRBJ2-7
V gene: TRBV7-2
CDR3 DNA: TGTGCCAGCAGCTTAACGGCTCGGGTAACCTACGAGCAGTACTTC
CDR3 protein: CASSLTARVTYEQYF

clone size: few
D gene: TRBD1
J gene: TRBJ1-5
V gene: TRBV6-1
CDR3 DNA: TGTGCCAGTGGGGACAGGGGCGTCGACCAGTCCCAGCATTTT
CDR3 protein: CASGDRGVDQSQHF

clone size: many
D gene: TRBD1
J gene: TRBJ1-2
V gene: TRBV5-1
CDR3 DNA: TGCGCCAGCAGCTGGGGACAGAGCACTAACTATGGCTACACCTTC
CDR3 protein: CASSWGQSTNYGYTF

clone size: many
D gene: -
J gene: TRBJ2-1
V gene: TRBV6-2/TRBV6-3
CDR3 DNA: TGTGCCAGAGCACGACAGGTGAACAATGAGCAGTTCTTC
CDR3 protein: CARARQVNNEQFF

clone size: many
D gene: -
J gene: TRBJ2-7
V gene: TRBV20-1
CDR3 DNA: TGCAGTGCTAGAGATAGGTCCTACGAGCAGTACTTC
CDR3 protein: CSARDRSYEQYF

clone size: many
D gene: -
J gene: TRBJ2-7
V gene: TRBV7-8
CDR3 DNA: TGTGCCAGCAGCTTAGACGCACTTACCTACGAGCAGTACTTC
CDR3 protein: CASSLDALTYEQYF

clone size: -
D gene: -
J gene: TRBJ1-6
V gene: TRBV27
CDR3 DNA: TGTGCCAGCAGTTTATCGCGGGGGTCCAATTCACCCCTCCACTTT
CDR3 protein: CASSLSRGSNSPLHF

clone size: many
D gene: TRBD1
J gene: TRBJ1-5
V gene: TRBV12-3/TRBV12-4
CDR3 DNA: TGTGCCAGCATCCAGGGGGGGTTTAGCAATCAGCCCCAGCATTTT
CDR3 protein: CASIQGGFSNQPQHF

clone size: -
D gene: TRBD1
J gene: TRBJ2-5
V gene: TRBV7-2
CDR3 DNA: TGTGCCAGCACGTACAGGGGGCGCGGGGAGACCCAGTACTTC
CDR3 protein: CASTYRGRGETQYF

clone size: few
D gene: -
J gene: TRBJ2-2
V gene: TRBV6-1
CDR3 DNA: TGTGCCAGCAGACCAGCCAGGGATACCGGGGAGCTGTTTTTT
CDR3 protein: CASRPARDTGELFF

clone size: many
D gene: TRBD2
J gene: TRBJ2-7
V gene: TRBV20-1
CDR3 DNA: TGCAGTGCTGGGCGGGAGGGCCGGGTCGAGCAGTACTTC
CDR3 protein: CSAGREGRVEQYF

clone size: -
D gene: -
J gene: TRBJ2-7
V gene: TRBV5-5
CDR3 DNA: TGTGCCAGCAGCCGGGTCCCAGGGATCAACGAGCAGTACTTC
CDR3 protein: CASSRVPGINEQYF

clone size: many
D gene: -
J gene: TRBJ2-1
V gene: TRBV10-3
CDR3 DNA: TGTGCCATCAGTGAGCCTGACAAGAATGAGCAGTTCTTC
CDR3 protein: CAISEPDKNEQFF

clone size: once
D gene: TRBD2
J gene: TRBJ2-1
V gene: TRBV7-2
CDR3 DNA: TGTGCCAGCAGCCCCCCGGCTAGCGGTGAGCAGTTCTTC
CDR3 protein: CASSPPASGEQFF

clone size: -
D gene: -
J gene: TRBJ2-7
V gene: TRBV28
CDR3 DNA: TGTGCCAGCAGCCAGGGAACACACTACGAGCAGTACTTC
CDR3 protein: CASSQGTHYEQYF

clone size: few
D gene: -
J gene: TRBJ2-3
V gene: TRBV6-5
CDR3 DNA: TGTGCCAGCAGTTACAGGGGGAGGCATACGCAGTATTTT
CDR3 protein: CASSYRGRHTQYF

clone size: -
D gene: -
J gene: TRBJ2-5
V gene: TRBV25-1
CDR3 DNA: TGTGCCAGCAGTGACCCCGGGGGCACAGAGACCCAGTACTTC
CDR3 protein: CASSDPGGTETQYF